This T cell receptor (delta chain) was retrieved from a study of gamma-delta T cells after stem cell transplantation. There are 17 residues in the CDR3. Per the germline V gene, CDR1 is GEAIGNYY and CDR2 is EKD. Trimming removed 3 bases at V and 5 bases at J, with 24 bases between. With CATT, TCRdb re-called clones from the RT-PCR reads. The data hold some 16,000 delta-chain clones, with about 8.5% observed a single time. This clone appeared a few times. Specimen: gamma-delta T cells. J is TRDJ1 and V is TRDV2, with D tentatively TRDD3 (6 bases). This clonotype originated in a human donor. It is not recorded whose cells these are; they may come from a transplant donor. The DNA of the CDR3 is TGTGCCTGTGACCTTTGGGTCGTACGGGGGGACAAGGATAAACTCATCTTT. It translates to CACDLWVVRGDKDKLIF.